Presented here are 19 T cell receptor beta chains from one specimen sequenced in a study of T-cell memory formation after mild COVID-19. TCRdb recomputed calls from the 5' RACE reads with MiXCR, one row per CDR3 protein. This sample carries 250,000 to 350,000 distinct CDR3 sequences, less than 20% of them seen once, and the ten largest clones take 22%. The specimen sequenced was PBMCs or a T cell subset sorted from them (not recorded which). Receptor source: a man younger than 30 who had mild COVID-19 (a few samples of this study predate the infection). Cell type and time point are not known.

V is TRBV23-1 and J is TRBJ1-3, with D possibly being TRBD1 (5 bases). TRBV23-1 is designated an ORF whose function remains uncertain. This CDR3 contains 18 residues. V lost 3 bases and J lost 2, with 20 bases in between. For the CDR3, the DNA is TGCGCCAGCAGTCAGGGGGGAACCGTACCCATCACTGGAAACACCATATATTTT. This translates into CASSQGGTVPITGNTIYF.

Turning to this clonotype: A read error may be the cause here, since a much bigger clone is one base away. V and J are TRBV7-2 and TRBJ1-2; unclear D gene. The length of the CDR3 is 14 residues. Germline CDR1 SGHTA, CDR2 FQGNSA. The CDR3 region is CVSSLSSFGEGYTF. CDR3 nucleotide sequence: TGTGTCAGCAGCCTTAGTAGCTTTGGAGAGGGCTACACCTTC.

The chain carries TRBV4-2 and TRBJ2-1, with 11 bases matching TRBD2. Losses at the gene ends were 3 bases for V and 9 bases for J; bases not matched to a gene: 7. This CDR3 is built from 15 residues. CDR1 is LGHNA and CDR2 is YNFKEQ in the germline V gene. The CDR3 sequence: CASSQVAGGNAEQFF. CDR3 in DNA: TGTGCCAGCAGCCAGGTAGCGGGGGGGAACGCTGAGCAGTTCTTC.

This clonotype was detected only a few times. The chain has TRBV12-3 or TRBV12-4 and TRBJ2-1; D remains unclear. The CDR3 contains 12 residues. V shed 5 bases and J shed 6 bases, with 8 bases lying between them. CDR3 residues: CASSPPRNEQFF. DNA for the CDR3: TGTGCCAGCAGTCCACCACGCAATGAGCAGTTCTTC.

This clonotype appeared a few times. The V gene is TRBV7-2, the J gene TRBJ1-6; D is perhaps TRBD1 (6 bases). The V gene lost 2 bases and the J gene lost 9 bases, with 20 bases spanning the gap. This CDR3 is built from 17 residues. Germline loops: CDR1 SGHTA, CDR2 FQGNSA. CDR3 sequence (DNA): TGTGCCAGCAGCTTACCTCCTCCGACAGGACGGGGTTCACCCCTCCACTTT. The encoded protein is CASSLPPPTGRGSPLHF.

This chain connects TRBV5-1 to TRBJ2-3; maybe TRBD1 (7 bases). Germline V gene sequence: CDR1 SGHRS, CDR2 YFSETQ. Trimming shortened V by 4 bases and J by 3 bases, and 18 bases separated the two germline ends. The CDR3 loop spans 16 amino acids. DNA of the CDR3: TGCGCCAGCAGCGAGACGACAGGGAGGAGAACAGATACGCAGTATTTT. It is translated as CASSETTGRRTDTQYF.

This clonotype was seen repeatedly, ten times or more. The chain recombines TRBV5-1 with TRBJ2-3, with a tentative D call TRBD1 (5 bases). The CDR3 loop spans 13 amino acids. Germline V gives CDR1 SGHRS, CDR2 YFSETQ. Trimming stripped 5 bases from V and 2 bases from J, with 9 bases between. The CDR3 bases are TGCGCCAGCAGGGCAGGGAACACAGATACGCAGTATTTT. Protein: CASRAGNTDTQYF.

This clonotype has a count of ten or more. This chain connects TRBV5-4 to TRBJ2-5, with 7 bases lining up with TRBD1. The CDR3 is 14 residues long. With 3 bases clipped from V and 0 bases from J, the junction kept 2 bases outside the gene matches. Germline assignment: CDR1 SGHNT and CDR2 YYREEE (reference sequence). The CDR3 reads CASSYDRDQETQYF. The CDR3 DNA reads as TGTGCCAGCAGCTACGACAGGGACCAAGAGACCCAGTACTTC.

The chain is built from TRBV6-5 and TRBJ2-7, with D perhaps given as TRBD1 or TRBD2 (7 bases each). Trimming took off 7 bases at V and 2 bases at J, with 18 bases between the two ends. Germline CDR1 is MNHEY and CDR2 is SVGAGI. This CDR3 spans 15 amino acids. The CDR3 sequence: CASTLRPGGAYEQYF. The CDR3 region has the DNA TGTGCCAGCACCCTCCGGCCAGGGGGGGCCTACGAGCAGTACTTC.

This clonotype occurred a few times. The V call is TRBV11-2, the J call TRBJ2-4; 7 nucleotides agree with TRBD1. CDR1 and CDR2 from the germline V gene are SGHAT and FQNNGV. The CDR3 is made up of 15 amino acids. V dropped 4 bases and J dropped 3; count of bases not matched to a gene: 6. In nucleotides, the CDR3 is TGTGCCAGCAGCTCGACAGGGCGTCTCAAAAACATTCAGTACTTC. Its translation is CASSSTGRLKNIQYF.

This chain joins TRBV29-1 and TRBJ1-2; tentatively, D is TRBD1 (5 bases). CDR1 and CDR2 (germline): SQVTM, ANQGSEA. The CDR3 is 13 amino acids. Trimming took off 6 bases at V and 7 bases at J, with 18 bases between the two ends. The CDR3 coding sequence is TGCAGCGTGGGCGCCGGGACCGGGGGTGGCTACACCTTC. The encoded protein is CSVGAGTGGGYTF.

This clonotype showed up many times. The rearrangement links TRBV11-3 to TRBJ2-1; TRBD1 matches 8 bases. V trimming: 0 bases; J trimming: 0 bases; junction bases outside the gene matches: 7. The CDR3 runs to 18 residues. CDR1 is SGHNT and CDR2 is YENEEA in the germline V gene. The CDR3 DNA follows: TGTGCCAGCAGCTTAGACCAATCCGGGACAGGCTCCTACAATGAGCAGTTCTTC. This encodes CASSLDQSGTGSYNEQFF. The variable domain in full, with the rest retrieved from reference TRBV11-3 and TRBJ2-1, is EAGVVQSPRYKIIEKKQPVAFWCNPISGHNTLYWYLQNLGQGPELLIRYENEEAVDDSQLPKDRFSAERLKGVDSTLKIQPAELGDSAVYLCASSLDQSGTGSYNEQFFGPGTRLTVL.

This clonotype appeared a few times. V gene TRBV4-3 combines with J gene TRBJ2-1; maybe TRBD1 (5 bases). This CDR3 has 14 residues. V lost 4 bases and J 9 bases, leaving 16 bases between the germline ends. Germline assignment: CDR1 LGHNA and CDR2 YSLEER. The CDR3 protein is CASSPIIGAGEQFF. CDR3 DNA: TGCGCCAGCAGCCCTATAATAGGGGCTGGTGAGCAGTTCTTC.

The V gene is TRBV4-1, the J gene TRBJ1-4; a weak D match, TRBD1 (6 bases). Per germline, CDR1 MGHRA and CDR2 YSYEKL. V dropped 1 base and J dropped 4 bases, with 13 bases sitting between them. The length of the CDR3 is 16 residues. CDR3 in amino acids: CASSQGWTDRNEKLFF. In DNA form, the CDR3 reads TGCGCCAGCAGCCAAGGGTGGACAGATCGTAATGAAAAACTGTTTTTT.

The CDR3 spells CASTPQLAGGPNEQFF. For the CDR3, the DNA is TGCGCCAGCACCCCGCAACTAGCGGGGGGGCCAAATGAGCAGTTCTTC. The chain has TRBV5-1 and TRBJ2-1; 13 nucleotides align to TRBD2. The germline gives CDR1 SGHRS, CDR2 YFSETQ. This CDR3 region has 16 residues. Losses at the gene ends were 6 bases for V and 7 bases for J; bases not matched to a gene: 10.

The chain employs TRBV20-1 and TRBJ2-7; possible D gene TRBD1, 7 bases. Germline V gene sequence: CDR1 DFQATT, CDR2 SNEGSKA (reference sequence). The CDR3 length is 14 residues. The V end lost 0 bases, the J end lost 4 bases, and 13 bases lay between the germline ends. This CDR3 is CSARDAGQKYEQYF. The CDR3, as DNA: TGCAGTGCTAGAGATGCGGGACAGAAATACGAGCAGTACTTC.

This clonotype has a handful of counts. The rearrangement joins TRBV10-3 to TRBJ2-5; D is uncertain. With 7 bases removed from V and 0 bases from J, the gap between germline ends came to 9 bases. The CDR3 runs 13 residues. Germline lookup yields CDR1 ENHRY and CDR2 SYGVKD. The CDR3 DNA follows: TGTGCCATCACCCCCAGCGACCAAGAGACCCAGTACTTC. Its translation: CAITPSDQETQYF.

This clonotype was counted only a few times. The chain joins TRBV28 to TRBJ2-1, with D uncertain. V gave up 7 bases and J gave up 10 bases, with 14 bases separating them. The CDR3 length is 12 residues. CDR1 MDHEN and CDR2 SYDVKM come from the germline V gene. The DNA of the CDR3 is TGTGCCAGCACCGCGCGAGTCGGGGAGCAGTTCTTC. It codes for CASTARVGEQFF.

This chain connects TRBV7-2 to TRBJ2-7; D call uncertain. The CDR3 length is 13 residues. Germline values: CDR1 SGHTA, CDR2 FQGNSA. The germline V and J ends were trimmed by 5 bases and 3 bases, with 11 bases remaining between them. In DNA form, the CDR3 reads TGTGCCAGCAGCCGAGGACCTTTCTACGAGCAGTACGTC. It yields the protein CASSRGPFYEQYV.